This T cell receptor beta chain was retrieved from a study of identical twins. In TCRdb, the 5' RACE reads were re-called with MiXCR into one record per CDR3 protein. The sample lists nearly 200,000 distinct CDR3 sequences, less than 20% occurring once. This clonotype has just a few counts. These same data were also listed under a study on T cells expressing NK-cell markers.

The receptor comes from a woman between 18 and 30 years old in good health. Sequencing was done on a sample of CD8+ T cells sorted from blood.

This CDR3 reads CASNGGQNQFF. Here the CDR3 DNA reads TGTGCCAGCAATGGCGGACAGAACCAGTTCTTC. The chain uses TRBV2 and TRBJ2-1, with a weak D call TRBD1 (6 bases). Per the germline V gene, CDR1 is SNHLY and CDR2 is FYNNEI. The CDR3 runs to 11 residues. The V end lost 7 bases, the J end lost 13 bases, and 14 bases lay between the germline ends. Based on the CDR3 plus reference TRBV2 and TRBJ2-1, the full variable domain is EPEVTQTPSHQVTQMGQEVILRCVPISNHLYFYWYRQILGQKVEFLVSFYNNEISEKSEIFDDQFSVERPDGSNFTLKIRSTKLEDSAMYFCASNGGQNQFFGPGTRLTVL.